This T cell receptor (beta chain) was sequenced in a study of shared clonotypes between healthy human individuals. Overall study results and limits: A small donor pool kept down the genetic and exposure-history diversity that was represented.

Deep was the level at which the assay was run. The table came from immunoSEQ multiplex PCR; TCRdb's copy has only in-frame clones and leaves some out. Here the sample spans roughly 2,300,000 clones, about 90% being singletons. Germline CDR1 and CDR2: SGHRS and YFSETQ. The V and J ends lost 2 bases and 2 bases respectively, with 10 bases between them. The CDR3 has 14 amino acids. With respect to this clone: The antigen is undetermined. Other DNA sequences in this sample translate to the same CDR3.

The chain combines TRBV5-1 with TRBJ2-5; D may be TRBD1 (6 bases). Source material: naive CD4+ T cells from PBMCs. The subset was: CD45RA+ positively selected. This clonotype was obtained from a young man in good health. Some clones in this sample may be carry-over from other donors' samples. CDR3 region: CASSLQGTQETQYF. CDR3 sequence (DNA): TGCGCCAGCAGCTTACAGGGCACACAAGAGACCCAGTACTTC.